Following are 16 T cell receptor beta chains from one sample sequenced in a study of identical twins. MiXCR was run by TCRdb on the 5' RACE reads, yielding one entry per CDR3 protein. This repertoire shows 200,000 to 250,000 distinct CDR3 sequences, under 10% found once; its top ten account for 1.9%. The data were also submitted as part of a second study, on yellow fever vaccine responses in identical twins.

Sequencing was carried out using memory (CD45RO+) T cells sorted from blood. These receptor sequences come from a young woman in good health.

This clonotype was counted at least ten times. The chain recombines TRBV27 with TRBJ2-3; D is ambiguous. Germline loops: CDR1 MNHEY, CDR2 SMNVEV (reference sequence). The CDR3 sequence is 13 residues long. Trimming took off 3 bases at V and 0 bases at J, with 4 bases between the two ends. The CDR3 bases are TGTGCCAGCAGTTTTGGTAGCACAGATACGCAGTATTTT. Protein sequence: CASSFGSTDTQYF.

This clonotype was observed a handful of times. The J gene is TRBJ2-3, the V gene TRBV14; 12 bases map to TRBD2. Germline V CDR1 and CDR2: SGHDN, FVKESK. V lost 1 base and J lost 5; bases outside the gene matches: 1. The CDR3 has 15 residues. CDR3 DNA: TGTGCCAGCAGCCAAGCGGGACTAGCGGGAGATACGCAGTATTTT. Amino acids: CASSQAGLAGDTQYF. Looking up the rest from reference TRBV14 and TRBJ2-3 gives the full variable domain: EAGVTQFPSHSVIEKGQTVTLRCDPISGHDNLYWYRRVMGKEIKFLLHFVKESKQDESGMPNNRFLAERTGGTYSTLKVQPAELEDSGVYFCASSQAGLAGDTQYFGPGTRLTVL.

The chain employs TRBV24-1 and TRBJ2-1, with TRBD1 as a possible D gene (5 bases). CDR3 length equals 17 residues. Trimming pared 3 bases from V and 0 bases from J, leaving 14 bases between. Germline CDR1 and CDR2: KGHDR and SFDVKD. The CDR3 region has the DNA TGTGCCACCAGTGATCACAGACAGAAAAGCTCCTACAATGAGCAGTTCTTC. This gives the protein CATSDHRQKSSYNEQFF.

The sample holds many counts of this clonotype. The chain employs TRBV29-1 and TRBJ2-5, with D unresolved. CDR1 and CDR2 (germline): SQVTM, ANQGSEA. The CDR3 length is 13 residues. V was shortened by 5 bases and J by 3 bases, with 13 bases between the two germline ends. CDR3 sequence: CSVLSPSEETQYF. CDR3 coding DNA: TGCAGCGTTCTCTCGCCTTCGGAAGAGACCCAGTACTTC.

This clonotype has more than one count but fewer than ten. V usage is TRBV18 and J usage is TRBJ2-7; 10 nucleotides agree with TRBD1. CDR3 length: 15 amino acids. Germline CDR1 KGHSH, CDR2 LQKENI. V lost 3 bases to trimming and J lost 4 bases; unmatched junction nucleotides: 6. The CDR3 spells CASSPGDRGAYEQYF. Written as DNA, the CDR3 is TGTGCCAGCTCACCGGGGGACAGGGGTGCTTACGAGCAGTACTTC.

In its sample, this clonotype was seen a few times. This chain uses TRBV5-1 with TRBJ2-1; 9 bases agree with TRBD2. The V and J ends lost 3 bases and 1 base, in that order; junction bases with no gene match: 5. Germline CDR1 is SGHRS and CDR2 is YFSETQ. This CDR3 has 16 amino acids. The CDR3 region is CASSSTSGLSYNEQFF. CDR3 bases: TGCGCCAGCAGCTCGACTAGCGGCCTTTCCTACAATGAGCAGTTCTTC.

The chain couples TRBV11-1 to TRBJ2-1; 7 positions match TRBD2. The CDR3 is 15 amino acids. The V gene end was trimmed by 1 base and the J gene end by 1 base; junction bases not matched to a gene: 1. Germline V lookup: CDR1 SGHAT, CDR2 FQDESV (reference sequence). The CDR3 DNA follows: TGTGCCAGCAGCTTAGGAGCGGGGTCCTACAATGAGCAGTTCTTC. Amino acids: CASSLGAGSYNEQFF.

The chain has TRBV27 and TRBJ2-5; no definite D call. V was pared by 5 bases and J by 5 bases, with 9 bases between. Germline V gives CDR1 MNHEY, CDR2 SMNVEV (reference sequence). CDR3 length equals 12 residues. The chain's CDR3 is CASSISGETQYF. The CDR3 DNA reads TGTGCCAGCAGTATCAGTGGCGAGACCCAGTACTTC.

This clonotype appeared a few times. The chain recombines TRBV19 with TRBJ2-7, with a weak D call TRBD1 (6 bases). This CDR3 has 15 amino acids. Trimming took 3 bases from V and 1 from J, leaving 13 bases between them. Looked up from germline, CDR1 is LNHDA and CDR2 is SQIVND (reference sequence). The CDR3 sequence is CASSIGGQSSYEQYF. As DNA, the CDR3 is TGTGCCAGTAGTATCGGAGGACAGAGTTCCTACGAGCAGTACTTC.

This clonotype was detected ten times or more. The chain links TRBV24-1 to TRBJ2-7; 8 positions agree with TRBD2. The V segment lost 4 bases and the J segment 6 bases; nucleotides outside the gene matches: 10. This CDR3 is 15 amino acids long. CDR1 is KGHDR, CDR2 SFDVKD, per germline. The CDR3 bases are TGTGCCACCAGTGACCTGACTAGCGCACCTCCCGAGCAGTACTTC. Protein product: CATSDLTSAPPEQYF.

The chain recombines TRBV20-1 with TRBJ1-1, with a tentative D call TRBD1 (5 bases). V lost 0 bases to trimming and J lost 4 bases, with 12 bases between them. Germline assignment: CDR1 DFQATT and CDR2 SNEGSKA (reference sequence). There are 14 residues in the CDR3. The CDR3 DNA follows: TGCAGTGCTAGAGATTTTCGGGGGGGCACTGAAGCTTTCTTT. It is translated as CSARDFRGGTEAFF.

This clonotype has just a few counts. The chain couples TRBV10-3 to TRBJ2-1; maybe TRBD1 (5 bases). The CDR3 is 13 residues long. Germline values: CDR1 ENHRY, CDR2 SYGVKD. Between the trimmed V and J ends, which lost 3 bases and 3 bases, there was a span of 6 bases. Here the CDR3 DNA reads TGTGCCATCAGTGAAGGGGTCTACAATGAGCAGTTCTTC. This codes for CAISEGVYNEQFF.

The CDR3 DNA follows: TGTGCCAGCAGTGTGGTCATGGCGCTGGGCTACACCTTC. Translating it yields CASSVVMALGYTF. The J gene is TRBJ1-2, the V gene TRBV2; no clear D gene. The V end lost 4 bases, the J end lost 8 bases, and 14 bases lay between the germline ends. Germline V gene data show CDR1 as SNHLY and CDR2 as FYNNEI. The CDR3 covers 13 residues.

This clonotype showed up many times. This sequence joins TRBV4-3 and TRBJ1-2; a weak D match, TRBD1 (5 bases). Trimming took 0 bases from V and 8 from J, leaving 19 bases between them. This CDR3 is 16 amino acids long. CDR1 and CDR2 (germline): LGHNA, YSLEER. The CDR3 sequence: CASSQDEPSGASGYTF. CDR3 sequence (DNA): TGCGCCAGCAGCCAAGATGAGCCGTCCGGGGCGAGCGGCTACACCTTC.

This clonotype was counted a few times. The chain links TRBV18 to TRBJ2-2; D unclear. Germline V gene lookup returns CDR1 KGHSH and CDR2 LQKENI. V was trimmed by 3 bases and J by 6 bases, leaving 11 bases between them. The CDR3 is made up of 14 amino acids. The CDR3 is CASSPKHQAGELFF. Written as DNA, the CDR3 is TGTGCCAGCTCACCTAAACACCAAGCCGGGGAGCTGTTTTTT.

This clonotype was seen at least ten times. This chain uses TRBV15 with TRBJ2-7; TRBD2 is a possible D gene (6 bases). Germline V gene data show CDR1 as LNHNV and CDR2 as YYDKDF (reference sequence). There are 13 residues in the CDR3. Trimming took 5 bases from V and 3 from J, leaving 11 bases between them. The CDR3 bases are TGTGCCACCAGCTCGGGAGTTGGCTACGAGCAGTACTTC. Residues: CATSSGVGYEQYF.